The 14 T cell receptor beta chains listed next were all sequenced from one sample in a study of human T cells and chemical hapten exposure. Time point of the sample: patch test 1, 2 weeks after DPC sensitization. The treatment: therapeutic diphenylcyclopropenone sensitization with weekly scalp DPC. MiXCR was run by TCRdb on the RACE reads, yielding one entry per CDR3 protein. The sample gives approximately 110,000 distinct CDR3 sequences, approximately 11% of which show up once; roughly 3.3% is in the top ten. The sample in question was whole blood, obtained in connection with sensitization to the hapten diphenylcyclopropenone (DPC). These receptors came from a woman aged 40 to 50 with alopecia areata. Some clones in this sample may be carry-over from other donors' samples.

The chain combines TRBV9 with TRBJ1-2; 8 nucleotides agree with TRBD1. V shed 4 bases and J 6 bases; nucleotides not matched to a gene: 5. CDR1 SGDLS and CDR2 YYNGEE come from the germline V gene. The length of the CDR3 is 13 residues. The DNA of the CDR3 is TGTGCCAGCAGCTTACAGGGGGGAGATGGCTACACCTTC. The encoded protein is CASSLQGGDGYTF.

The V and J genes are TRBV20-1 and TRBJ2-5; unclear D gene. The CDR3 has 15 residues. V was trimmed by 0 bases and J by 2 bases, leaving 13 bases between them. Germline V gene lookup returns CDR1 DFQATT and CDR2 SNEGSKA (reference sequence). The CDR3 here is CSARDVGSPQETQYF. Here the CDR3 DNA reads TGCAGTGCTAGAGATGTCGGCAGTCCTCAAGAGACCCAGTACTTC.

This clonotype was picked up a small number of times. The V call is TRBV19, the J call TRBJ1-6; D perhaps matches TRBD1 (6 bases). Trimming took off 5 bases at V and 6 bases at J, with 14 bases between the two ends. The CDR3 is 15 amino acids. Per germline, CDR1 LNHDA and CDR2 SQIVND (reference sequence). This CDR3 reads CASSAPRGGNSPLHF. CDR3 DNA sequence: TGTGCCAGTAGTGCTCCAAGGGGGGGTAATTCACCCCTCCACTTT.

This clonotype appeared a few times. The V call is TRBV28, the J call TRBJ2-1; 7 positions match TRBD2. This CDR3 is built from 18 residues. Germline CDR1 is MDHEN and CDR2 is SYDVKM. Germline trimming cut 3 bases from V and 5 bases from J; bases unmatched to any gene: 16. DNA of the CDR3: TGTGCCAGCAGTTTCCCGGACCGACTAGCAGATCATCACAATGAGCAGTTCTTC. It codes for CASSFPDRLADHHNEQFF.

The chain couples TRBV10-2 to TRBJ2-2, with TRBD1 matching 7 bases. The junction had 2 bases not matched to a gene; V was cut back by 3 bases and J by 4 bases. The CDR3 contains 14 residues. The germline V gene has CDR1 WSHSY and CDR2 SAAADI. In nucleotides, the CDR3 is TGCGCCAGCAGTGAAGGGGACAGCACCGGGGAGCTGTTTTTT. It yields the protein CASSEGDSTGELFF.

This clonotype occurred a few times. This rearrangement joins TRBV6-2 or TRBV6-3 to TRBJ2-6; 7 positions match TRBD2. The CDR3 extends over 15 amino acids. Trimming removed 7 bases from V and 4 bases from J; junction bases left unmatched: 7. Germline CDR1 is MNHEY and CDR2 is SVGEGT. The CDR3 loop reads CASTREVLGANVLTF. The CDR3 DNA reads as TGTGCCAGCACCCGGGAGGTCCTGGGGGCCAACGTCCTGACTTTC.

This clonotype was counted many times. The chain recombines TRBV9 with TRBJ1-2; D is ambiguous. V was pared by 0 bases and J by 7 bases, with 16 bases between. Germline CDR1 is SGDLS and CDR2 is YYNGEE. The CDR3 spans 15 residues. This CDR3 is CASSVGRQAATGYTF. CDR3 sequence (DNA): TGTGCCAGCAGCGTAGGGCGTCAGGCCGCAACTGGCTACACCTTC.

The chain links TRBV7-2 to TRBJ2-1; the match to TRBD2 covers 10 bases. This CDR3 contains 15 residues. The germline V gene encodes CDR1 SGHTA and CDR2 FQGNSA. The junction had 12 bases not matched to a gene; V was cut back by 7 bases and J by 9 bases. This CDR3 is CASTTGAGGLREQFF. The CDR3 bases are TGTGCCAGCACCACGGGAGCGGGGGGGCTTCGTGAGCAGTTCTTC.

This clonotype was seen more than once but under ten times. V and J are TRBV30 and TRBJ2-7, with D unresolved. Germline CDR1 GTSNPN, CDR2 SVGIG (reference sequence). V was pared by 3 bases and J by 1 base, with 4 bases between. The CDR3 contains 11 residues. The CDR3 nucleotides are TGTGCCTGGAGCAGGTCCTACGAGCAGTACTTC. Amino acids: CAWSRSYEQYF.

In its sample, this clonotype was seen many times. V usage is TRBV6-1 and J usage is TRBJ2-7; D unclear. The CDR3 extends over 13 amino acids. The V end lost 0 bases, the J end lost 5 bases, and 8 bases lay between the germline ends. The germline CDR1 and CDR2 sequences are MNHNS and SASEGT. The DNA of the CDR3 is TGTGCCAGCAGTGAAGCGCGCAGGCACGAGCAGTACTTC. It codes for CASSEARRHEQYF.

This chain joins TRBV11-2 and TRBJ2-1; D possibly corresponds to TRBD2 (6 bases). Trimming shortened V by 5 bases and J by 7 bases, and 15 bases separated the two germline ends. This CDR3 has 14 amino acids. Germline assignment: CDR1 SGHAT and CDR2 FQNNGV. In nucleotides, the CDR3 is TGTGCCAGCAGCCGGGGGTCCGGGTGGAATGAGCAGTTCTTC. This codes for CASSRGSGWNEQFF.

This clonotype was counted a single time. Just one base apart from a much larger clone, this may be a read error. This chain connects TRBV24-1 to TRBJ2-7; tentative D call: TRBD1 (6 bases). The CDR3 extends over 15 amino acids. Germline V gene lookup returns CDR1 KGHDR and CDR2 SFDVKD. The CDR3 loop reads CVTSDPRDTAYEQYF. The CDR3 DNA is TGTGTCACCAGTGATCCCCGGGACACAGCCTACGAGCAGTACTTC.

In this sample, this clonotype turned up many times. The gene calls are TRBV12-3 or TRBV12-4 and TRBJ2-2, with no clear D. There are 12 residues in the CDR3. V was pared by 6 bases and J by 7 bases, with 9 bases between. The CDR3 region is CASSLQSGELFF. Written as DNA, the CDR3 is TGTGCCAGCAGCCTCCAGAGCGGGGAGCTGTTTTTT.

This clonotype was counted between two and nine times. The genes are TRBV27 and TRBJ2-5; D may match TRBD1 or TRBD2 (5 bases each). V lost 5 bases and J lost 0, with 13 bases in between. The CDR3 runs to 15 residues. CDR1 MNHEY and CDR2 SMNVEV come from the germline V gene (reference sequence). The CDR3 sequence is CASSLRGRYQETQYF. DNA of the CDR3: TGTGCCAGCAGTCTCCGGGGCCGATACCAAGAGACCCAGTACTTC.